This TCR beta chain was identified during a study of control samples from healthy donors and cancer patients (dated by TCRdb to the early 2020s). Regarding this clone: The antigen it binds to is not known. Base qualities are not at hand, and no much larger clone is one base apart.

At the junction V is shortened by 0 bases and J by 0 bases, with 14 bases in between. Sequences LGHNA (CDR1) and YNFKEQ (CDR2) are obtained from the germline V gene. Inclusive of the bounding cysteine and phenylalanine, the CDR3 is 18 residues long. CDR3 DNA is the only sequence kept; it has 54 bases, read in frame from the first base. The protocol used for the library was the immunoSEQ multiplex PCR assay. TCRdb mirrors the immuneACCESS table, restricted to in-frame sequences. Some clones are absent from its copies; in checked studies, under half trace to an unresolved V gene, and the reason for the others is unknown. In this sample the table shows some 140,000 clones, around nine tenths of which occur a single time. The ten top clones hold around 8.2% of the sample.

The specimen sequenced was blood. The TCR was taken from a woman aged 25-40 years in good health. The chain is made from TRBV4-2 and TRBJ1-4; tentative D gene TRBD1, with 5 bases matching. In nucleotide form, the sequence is TGTGCCAGCAGCCAAGATCTTGGAAGGGGCGCAACTAATGAAAAACTGTTTTTT. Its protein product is CASSQDLGRGATNEKLFF.